This entry lists 8 T cell receptor beta chains sequenced from one sample in a study of glioma-infiltrating T cells after dendritic cell vaccination. Data came from immunoSEQ multiplex PCR; TCRdb stores just in-frame clones and leaves some out. The table shows under 100,000 clones, with approximately 81% occurring only once. The sample here was blood, taken before dendritic cell vaccination. The receptor source for this set is a human donor with glioblastoma.

The genes are TRBV29-1 and TRBJ1-1; D is perhaps TRBD1 (6 bases). The CDR3 totals 15 residues. Trimming took 7 bases from V and 1 from J, leaving 19 bases between them. CDR1 is SQVTM, CDR2 ANQGSEA, per germline. This CDR3 is CSGGDRISRNTEAFF. The CDR3 bases are TGCAGCGGGGGAGACAGGATCAGCAGGAACACTGAAGCTTTCTTT.

This chain's CDR3 is CASSRQGTDTQYF. CDR3 DNA: TGTGCCAGCAGCCGACAGGGGACAGATACGCAGTATTTT. V usage is TRBV27 and J usage is TRBJ2-3; 8 positions match TRBD1. V shed 6 bases, J shed 3 bases, and the junction held 2 bases outside the gene matches. CDR3 length: 13 amino acids. Germline lookup yields CDR1 MNHEY and CDR2 SMNVEV (reference sequence).

This rearrangement joins TRBV9 to TRBJ2-3; 8 nucleotides agree with TRBD2. J was trimmed by 5 bases and V by 0 bases; bases with no gene match: 14. The CDR3 loop spans 18 amino acids. Germline-derived CDR1 and CDR2 are SGDLS and YYNGEE. CDR3 region: CASSVALGRGSVEDTQYF. CDR3 nucleotide sequence: TGTGCCAGCAGCGTAGCCCTCGGGAGGGGGTCAGTAGAAGATACGCAGTATTTT.

The chain couples TRBV6-1 to TRBJ2-7; 9 nucleotides agree with TRBD1. From germline, CDR1 is MNHNS and CDR2 SASEGT. This CDR3 spans 15 amino acids. The V gene end was trimmed by 6 bases and the J gene end by 3 bases; junction bases not matched to a gene: 9. The DNA of the CDR3 is TGTGCCAGCAGAGAAACACAGGGGGCTGGCTACGAGCAGTACTTC. It translates to CASRETQGAGYEQYF.

The rearrangement uses TRBV6-5 and TRBJ2-5, with D tentatively TRBD2 (6 bases). The DNA end favors TRBJ2-7, so the J call may be wrong. CDR3 length: 12 residues. CDR1 is MNHEY, CDR2 SVGAGI, per germline. This CDR3 reads CASRGNYYEQYF. CDR3 nucleotide sequence: TGTGCCAGCCGCGGGAATTACTACGAGCAGTACTTC.

This sequence joins TRBV7-3 and TRBJ2-5; TRBD2 might be the D (5 bases). V lost 2 bases and J 4 bases, leaving 23 bases between the germline ends. Per the germline V gene, CDR1 is SGHTA and CDR2 is FQGTGA. This CDR3 is built from 18 residues. The CDR3 reads CASSLYPLGSGWGETQYF. CDR3 nucleotide sequence: TGTGCCAGCAGCTTATACCCGCTCGGAAGCGGATGGGGAGAGACCCAGTACTTC.

V is TRBV4-1 and J is TRBJ2-1, with a weak D call TRBD2 (5 bases). The CDR3 covers 14 residues. Germline values: CDR1 MGHRA, CDR2 YSYEKL. With 4 bases removed from V and 6 bases from J, the gap between germline ends came to 13 bases. CDR3 sequence: CASSPLAWLNEQFF. CDR3 DNA: TGCGCCAGCAGCCCCCTAGCTTGGCTCAATGAGCAGTTCTTC.

This clone appeared a few times. V usage is TRBV7-6 and J usage is TRBJ2-5, with TRBD2 identical over 9 bases. The V gene end was trimmed by 3 bases and the J gene end by 2 bases; junction bases not matched to a gene: 4. CDR3 length: 15 amino acids. Germline assignment: CDR1 SGHVS and CDR2 FNYEAQ. DNA of the CDR3: TGTGCCAGCAGCTTGGCTAGCGGGACACAAGAGACCCAGTACTTC. Protein sequence: CASSLASGTQETQYF.